These T cell receptor beta chains were read from a single sample in a study of graft-versus-host responses after intestinal transplantation. The protocol was immunoSEQ multiplex PCR, while the TCRdb copy is restricted to in-frame clones and leaves out a portion. The sample consists of about 23,000 clones, roughly 90% of them appearing once. The sample in question was PBMCs, obtained around 40 days after intestinal transplant. The receptors were gathered from a human patient who received an intestinal transplant, so some T cells may come from the graft donor. Each CDR3 is given with its conserved first and last residue. A D gene is named only where the DNA matches it firmly. Size is omitted from some rows. Given values are once, few, many or a class for expanded clones.

J | size | V | length | D | DNA | CDR3
TRBJ2-1 | - | TRBV4-1 | 15 | TRBD1 | TGCGCCAGCAGCAGGACAGGGGGCTCCTACAATGAGCAGTTCTTC | CASSRTGGSYNEQFF
TRBJ2-1 | once | TRBV15 | 21 | TRBD2 | TGTGCCACCAGCAGAGACCCCGGGACTAGAAGATTTACTAGCTCCTACAATGAGCAGTTCTTC | CATSRDPGTRRFTSSYNEQFF
TRBJ2-1 | once | TRBV27 | 16 | TRBD2 | TGTGCCAGCAGTTTATCGACTAGCGGCACCTACAATGAGCAGTTCTTC | CASSLSTSGTYNEQFF
TRBJ2-2 | - | TRBV7-2 | 19 | TRBD1 | TGTGCCAGCAGCCATAAGGACAGGGTAGTTTTTCGGAACACCGGGGAGCTGTTTTTT | CASSHKDRVVFRNTGELFF
TRBJ2-1 | - | TRBV18 | 16 | TRBD2 | TGTGCCAGCTCACCGATGGGCGGGAGGGCCTACAATGAGCAGTTCTTC | CASSPMGGRAYNEQFF
TRBJ2-7 | - | TRBV28 | 12 | - | TGTGCCAGCAGTTTGGCCAACTACGAGCAGTACTTC | CASSLANYEQYF
TRBJ2-3 | - | TRBV6-1 | 14 | - | TGTGCCAGCAGTGAAAGTTTCAGCACAGATACGCAGTATTTT | CASSESFSTDTQYF
TRBJ2-3 | - | TRBV7-9 | 18 | - | TGTGCCAGCAGCTCCCGGGACACACCTATACCGGGCACAGATACGCAGTATTTT | CASSSRDTPIPGTDTQYF
TRBJ2-1 | - | TRBV19 | 14 | - | TGTGCCAGTAGTATTGGGGCTCGGGCGGGCGAGCAGTTCTTC | CASSIGARAGEQFF
TRBJ1-5 | once | TRBV27 | 15 | - | TGTGCCAGCAGACCCCAGGGATATAGCAATCAGCCCCAGCATTTT | CASRPQGYSNQPQHF
TRBJ1-6 | - | TRBV18 | 15 | TRBD1 | TGTGCCAGCTCGTCGGGGACAGGGGGAAATTCACCCCTCCACTTT | CASSSGTGGNSPLHF
TRBJ2-7 | - | TRBV28 | 15 | - | TGTGCCAGCAGTTTAAGGGAGAGGGGAACCTACGAGCAGTACTTC | CASSLRERGTYEQYF
TRBJ2-1 | - | TRBV25-1 | 15 | - | TGTGCCAGCAGTGAAACGCAGGGGCTCAACAATGAGCAGTTCTTC | CASSETQGLNNEQFF
TRBJ2-5 | - | TRBV5-1 | 14 | TRBD2 | TGCGCCAGCAGCTTGGAACTAGCGGGAGAGACCCAGTACTTC | CASSLELAGETQYF
TRBJ2-1 | - | TRBV4-1 | 21 | - | TGCGCCAGCAGTGAGACAGGGGGCAGGCTAGCGGGAGTAAAGGGCTACAATGAGCAGTTCTTC | CASSETGGRLAGVKGYNEQFF
TRBJ1-2 | once | TRBV5-8 | 13 | - | TGTGCCAGCAGCTTGGAGGAATTCTATGGCTACACCTTC | CASSLEEFYGYTF
TRBJ1-6 | - | TRBV4-2 | 17 | TRBD1 | TGTGCCAGCAGCCAAGAAGTATGGGGACAGGGGAGTTCACCCCTCCACTTT | CASSQEVWGQGSSPLHF
TRBJ2-3 | - | TRBV19 | 15 | TRBD2 | TGTGCCAGTAGCACCCGGACTAGCGGCACAGATACGCAGTATTTT | CASSTRTSGTDTQYF
TRBJ2-2 | - | TRBV11-3 | 15 | TRBD1 | TGTGCCAGCAGCTCCGGGGACAGCTACACCGGGGAGCTGTTTTTT | CASSSGDSYTGELFF
TRBJ1-4 | - | TRBV9 | 13 | - | TGTGCCAGCAGCGGGACAGCTAATGAAAAACTGTTTTTT | CASSGTANEKLFF
TRBJ2-1 | - | TRBV7-2 | 14 | TRBD2 | TGTGCCAGCAGCTCTCAGACTAGCGGGGGTTTCCAGTTCTTC | CASSSQTSGGFQFF
TRBJ2-7 | - | TRBV11-2 | 14 | - | TGTGCCAGCAGCTCCGCCCTAGGACCCTACGAGCAGTACTTC | CASSSALGPYEQYF
TRBJ2-7 | - | TRBV25-1 | 13 | TRBD2 | TGTGCCAGCAGTGAAGAAGCGGGAGGCGAGCAGTACTTC | CASSEEAGGEQYF
TRBJ1-2 | once | TRBV23-1 | 16 | - | TGCGCCAGCAGTCAACCTCGGAACAGGGTGAGCTTTGGCTACACCTTC | CASSQPRNRVSFGYTF
TRBJ2-1 | - | TRBV7-9 | 16 | - | TGTGCCAGCAGCTTCCATCCCGGGACCCTCCTGGATGAGCAGTTCTTC | CASSFHPGTLLDEQFF
TRBJ1-1 | - | TRBV30 | 12 | - | TGTGCCTGGATTCGTCAGGAAACTGAAGCTTTCTTT | CAWIRQETEAFF
TRBJ2-7 | - | TRBV7-9 | 17 | TRBD2 | TGTGCCAGCAGCCCCGGGGCCTGGACTAGCGGGTCCTACGAGCAGTACTTC | CASSPGAWTSGSYEQYF
TRBJ2-5 | - | TRBV11-2 | 18 | TRBD2 | TGTGCCAGCAGCTTAATGTTAGTGGCTAGCGGGTACCAAGAGACCCAGTACTTC | CASSLMLVASGYQETQYF
TRBJ2-7 | - | TRBV14 | 12 | - | TGTGCCAGCAGCCGAGCCCCCTACGAGCAGTACTTC | CASSRAPYEQYF
TRBJ1-4 | - | TRBV19 | 14 | - | TGTGCCAGTAGTATGGAGAGCCCAGGGGCAGTATCGTTTTTT | CASSMESPGAVSFF
TRBJ2-5 | once | TRBV18 | 17 | TRBD2 | TGTGCCAGCTCACCACTTCCGGGACTAGCGGGCCCAGAGACCCAGTACTTC | CASSPLPGLAGPETQYF
TRBJ2-2 | - | TRBV27 | 16 | - | TGTGCCAGCAGTTTAGGGGGCGTTAAGAGCACCGGGGAGCTGTTTTTT | CASSLGGVKSTGELFF
TRBJ1-1 | once | TRBV2 | 14 | - | TGTGCCAGCAGAGAACTGATTATGTCCACTGAAGCTTTCTTT | CASRELIMSTEAFF
TRBJ1-6 | - | TRBV4-3 | 15 | - | TGCGCCAGCAGCCAAGATAGCTCGGGACGCTCACCCCTCCACTTT | CASSQDSSGRSPLHF
TRBJ1-1 | few | TRBV6-6 | 13 | - | TGTGCCAGCAGTAGAACAGGGAACACTGAAGCTTTCTTT | CASSRTGNTEAFF
TRBJ2-1 | - | TRBV2 | 15 | TRBD2 | TGTGCCAGCACCAGACTAGCGGGCGGCTACAATGAGCAGTTCTTC | CASTRLAGGYNEQFF
TRBJ1-4 | - | TRBV5-8 | 15 | TRBD1 | TGTGCCAGCAGCCCGGCGGGCAGGGGGAACGAAAAACTGTTTTTT | CASSPAGRGNEKLFF
TRBJ1-3 | - | TRBV4-1 | 15 | - | TGCGCCAGCAGCCAAGAAACTTGGACTGGAAACACCATATATTTT | CASSQETWTGNTIYF
TRBJ1-1 | - | TRBV7-9 | 12 | - | TGTGCCAGCAGCTTCTCAGTGGCTGAAGCTTTCTTT | CASSFSVAEAFF
TRBJ1-5 | - | TRBV6-6 | 15 | - | TGTGCCACCTTCGGGGCAGCATATAGCAATCAGCCCCAGCATTTT | CATFGAAYSNQPQHF
TRBJ2-2 | - | TRBV29-1 | 15 | TRBD2 | TGCAGCGTTGAATACCAGCGGGGGAACACCGGGGAGCTGTTTTTT | CSVEYQRGNTGELFF
TRBJ2-1 | - | TRBV19 | 16 | TRBD2 | TGTGCCAGTAGTACTCGAGGGGACTACCAAGCGCATGAGCAGTTCTTC | CASSTRGDYQAHEQFF
TRBJ2-7 | once | TRBV11-2 | 12 | - | TGTGCCAGCAGCACAGATAGCTACGAGCAGTACTTC | CASSTDSYEQYF
TRBJ2-2 | - | TRBV19 | 14 | - | TGTGCCAGTAGGGCGGGGACCTACACCGGGGAGCTGTTTTTT | CASRAGTYTGELFF
TRBJ2-5 | - | TRBV7-2 | 17 | - | TGTGCCAGCAGCTTATACTCCCGGGAGATTCGGGAAGAGACCCAGTACTTC | CASSLYSREIREETQYF
TRBJ2-7 | - | TRBV5-1 | 15 | TRBD2 | TGCGCCAGCAGCTTGGGGGCGGGAGGGACCTACGAGCAGTACTTC | CASSLGAGGTYEQYF
TRBJ2-7 | - | TRBV14 | 12 | - | TGTGCCAGCAGCCAAAATTGGTACGAGCAGTACTTC | CASSQNWYEQYF
TRBJ2-1 | - | TRBV4-1 | 18 | TRBD1 | TGCGCCAGCAGCCGCGGGACAGGGGGAGGGGTGGATATCAATGAGCAGTTCTTC | CASSRGTGGGVDINEQFF
TRBJ2-7 | - | TRBV5-1 | 14 | TRBD2 | TGCGCCAGCAGCTGGGGTGCGGGGGGGTACGAGCAGTACTTC | CASSWGAGGYEQYF
TRBJ2-3 | - | TRBV6-4 | 14 | TRBD2 | TGTGCCAGCAGTAAGGGACTAGAGACAGATACGCAGTATTTT | CASSKGLETDTQYF
TRBJ1-2 | - | TRBV7-6 | 14 | TRBD1 | TGTGCCAGCAGCTGGACATCAGGGGGCCGGGGCTACACCTTC | CASSWTSGGRGYTF